Listed below are T cell receptor beta chains from one sample, sequenced in a study of STAT5B mutations in CD4+ large granular lymphocyte leukemia. Clones were read by immunoSEQ multiplex PCR, and TCRdb kept only the in-frame ones, dropping some. The table includes around 32,000 clones, around 85% detected once. Source material: CD4+ T cells from blood buffy coats. The receptor set was obtained from a human donor in good health. CDR3s include the opening cysteine and the closing phenylalanine or tryptophan. A D gene is named only where the DNA matches it firmly. Only part of the rows carry a size: once, few, many, or a class if the clone is expanded.

CASSLRLNMNTEAFF	TGTGCCAGCAGCTTGCGCCTTAACATGAACACTGAAGCTTTCTTT	TRBJ1-1	-	TRBV7-2	-
CASLRDWSTDTQYF	TGTGCCAGCTTGAGGGACTGGAGCACAGATACGCAGTATTTT	TRBJ2-3	-	TRBV6-1	-
CASSSGLGDGYTF	TGTGCCAGCAGTTCCGGTCTGGGAGACGGCTACACCTTC	TRBJ1-2	-	TRBV6-6	-
CASSLAIHTDTQYF	TGTGCCAGCAGCTTGGCCATCCACACAGATACGCAGTATTTT	TRBJ2-3	-	TRBV5-4	-
CASSLSGQGEWGYTF	TGCGCCAGCAGCTTGTCAGGACAGGGGGAATGGGGCTACACCTTC	TRBJ1-2	TRBD1	TRBV5-1	-
CASSSFTEAFF	TGTGCCAGCAGTAGTTTTACTGAAGCTTTCTTT	TRBJ1-1	-	TRBV2	-
CASSQEGPGDTQYF	TGCGCCAGCAGCCAAGAGGGGCCGGGGGATACGCAGTATTTT	TRBJ2-3	-	TRBV4-3	-
CASSLTGGNTIYF	TGTGCCAGCTCACTGACTGGTGGAAACACCATATATTTT	TRBJ1-3	-	TRBV6-1	-
CASSEDGTAGGGDTQYF	TGTGCCAGCAGCGAAGATGGGACGGCGGGGGGAGGAGATACGCAGTATTTT	TRBJ2-3	TRBD2	TRBV4-2	-
CASIVEPSNQPQHF	TGTGCCAGCATTGTCGAACCTAGCAATCAGCCCCAGCATTTT	TRBJ1-5	-	TRBV6-1	few
CASRFGQGFGKLFF	TGTGCCAGCCGTTTTGGACAGGGGTTCGGAAAACTGTTTTTT	TRBJ1-4	TRBD1	TRBV27	-
CASSPGQGNTEAFF	TGTGCCAGCTCACCAGGACAGGGTAACACTGAAGCTTTCTTT	TRBJ1-1	TRBD1	TRBV18	few
CASSPGATNTGELFF	TGTGCCAGCTCACCTGGGGCAACGAACACCGGGGAGCTGTTTTTT	TRBJ2-2	-	TRBV18	-
CASSQEPIANYGYTF	TGCGCCAGCAGCCAAGAACCGATAGCTAACTATGGCTACACCTTC	TRBJ1-2	-	TRBV4-3	-
CASSQGQAGSIEAFF	TGCGCCAGCAGCCAAGGACAGGCGGGGTCGATCGAAGCTTTCTTT	TRBJ1-1	-	TRBV4-1	few
CASSLIQAEAFF	TGTGCCAGCAGCTTAATACAGGCTGAAGCTTTCTTT	TRBJ1-1	-	TRBV5-8	few
CASSLGTVNSPLHF	TGTGCCAGCAGCTTGGGGACTGTGAATTCACCCCTCCACTTT	TRBJ1-6	-	TRBV5-8	-
CAARGSMNTEAFF	TGTGCAGCCAGGGGCTCCATGAACACTGAAGCTTTCTTT	TRBJ1-1	-	TRBV6-6	-
CASSSIGTGGQGETQYF	TGTGCCAGCAGCTCGATAGGGACAGGGGGGCAGGGAGAGACCCAGTACTTC	TRBJ2-5	TRBD1	TRBV5-4	-
CAISAGQRNQPQHF	TGTGCCATCAGTGCCGGGCAGCGCAATCAGCCCCAGCATTTT	TRBJ1-5	-	TRBV10-3	-
CAISEGAGGGDTQYF	TGTGCCATCAGTGAAGGGGCGGGGGGCGGAGATACGCAGTATTTT	TRBJ2-3	TRBD2	TRBV10-3	-
CASSLAGGAGGYNEQFF	TGTGCCAGCAGCTTGGCAGGGGGCGCGGGGGGCTACAATGAGCAGTTCTTC	TRBJ2-1	-	TRBV5-4	-
CASSTPLKSTEAFF	TGTGCCAGCTCAACTCCACTAAAGTCCACTGAAGCTTTCTTT	TRBJ1-1	-	TRBV18	-
CASSLEAGDYGYTF	TGTGCCAGCAGTTTAGAGGCAGGGGACTATGGCTACACCTTC	TRBJ1-2	-	TRBV28	-
CASSLAGRNTGELFF	TGTGCCAGCAGTTTGGCGGGTAGGAACACCGGGGAGCTGTTTTTT	TRBJ2-2	-	TRBV28	-
CRQERSEAFF	TGCAGACAAGAGAGATCCGAAGCTTTCTTT	TRBJ1-1	-	TRBV20-1	-
CSASGGSEAFF	TGCAGTGCCTCCGGGGGGTCTGAAGCTTTCTTT	TRBJ1-1	-	TRBV20-1	few
CASSWDRVAYGELFF	TGCGCCAGCAGCTGGGACAGGGTTGCTTATGGGGAACTGTTTTTT	TRBJ1-4	TRBD1	TRBV5-1	-
CASSVVGGGATNEKLFF	TGTGCCAGCAGCGTAGTGGGTGGGGGTGCTACTAATGAAAAACTGTTTTTT	TRBJ1-4	-	TRBV9	-
CASSEAKGAGQPQHF	TGTGCCAGCAGTGAAGCCAAGGGGGCGGGTCAGCCCCAGCATTTT	TRBJ1-5	TRBD1	TRBV2	-
CASSLGPRSTEAFF	TGTGCCAGCAGCTTGGGGCCCAGATCGACTGAAGCTTTCTTT	TRBJ1-1	-	TRBV7-6	-
CASSLVGFSGANVLTF	TGTGCCAGCAGCTTAGTTGGCTTCTCTGGGGCCAACGTCCTGACTTTC	TRBJ2-6	-	TRBV7-2	few
CAISQLDSFITLHF	TGTGCCATCAGCCAATTAGACAGTTTTATCACCCTCCACTTT	TRBJ1-6	-	TRBV10-3	-